Shown below are 2 T cell receptor beta chains from a single sample sequenced in a study of vaccination and CD4 T cells after COVID-19. The treatment denotes: roughly 11-day PBMC culture with coronavirus spike peptide pools or control peptides (ViraFEST assay). Their specific antigens are unknown. An Oncomine TCR Beta short-read assay was used to sequence the DNA from cultured CD4+ T cells. One entry per CDR3 protein, called by TCRdb with MiXCR from the PCR reads. The table records roughly 16,000 distinct CDR3 sequences, roughly two thirds of them present only once. Sequenced: CD4+ T cells from blood, cultured in vitro. These receptors all come from a human donor who had recovered from COVID-19.

The CDR3 bases are TGTGCCAGCAGCTTAGGGCAGGGGAGGGCCGGGGAGCTGTTTTTT. Its protein is CASSLGQGRAGELFF. The rearrangement links TRBV7-2 to TRBJ2-2; tentatively, D is TRBD2 (7 bases). This CDR3 is 15 amino acids long. The V gene lost 1 base and the J gene lost 6 bases, with 12 bases spanning the gap. The germline gives CDR1 SGHTA, CDR2 FQGNSA. Complete variable domain (other parts from reference TRBV7-2 and TRBJ2-2): GAGVSQSPSNKVTEKGKDVELRCDPISGHTALYWYRQSLGQGLEFLIYFQGNSAPDKSGLPSDRFSAERTGGSVSTLTIQRTQQEDSAVYLCASSLGQGRAGELFFGEGSRLTVL.

V usage is TRBV12-3 or TRBV12-4 and J usage is TRBJ2-1, with 9 bases identical to TRBD1. The CDR3 runs 14 residues. V gave up 6 bases and J gave up 5 bases; unmatched junction bases: 5. The CDR3 here is CASSTGQGNNEQFF. The CDR3, as DNA: TGTGCCAGCAGCACGGGACAGGGCAACAATGAGCAGTTCTTC.